This TCR beta chain was captured by sequencing in a study of neurological immune-mediated disorders. Broader study findings: CDR3 amino acid sequences of expanded clones were not shared across subjects, a result suggesting private repertoires in all groups.

TCRdb analysed the 5' RACE reads with MiXCR anew, one entry per CDR3 protein. The sample carries about 90,000 distinct CDR3 sequences, roughly 13% recorded once. This clonotype was detected ten times or more. Its antigen is unidentified. The CDR3 loop spans 14 amino acids. Germline loops: CDR1 DFQATT, CDR2 SNEGSKA (reference sequence). The V and J ends lost 4 bases and 7 bases, in that order; junction bases with no gene match: 8. The time point was: longitudinal time-point 2. The TCR comes from a female donor with HTLV-1-associated myelopathy (HAM/TSP). The rearrangement joins TRBV20-1 to TRBJ2-3, with TRBD2 matching 10 bases. The sequenced material came from PBMCs. DNA for the CDR3: TGCAGTGCTATCGGGACTAGCGAGGCGTATACGCAGTATTTT. Protein: CSAIGTSEAYTQYF.